The sequence of this TCR beta chain was determined in a study of cytomegalovirus exposure and HLA in healthy donors. The wider study: Genetic ancestry analysis placed 75% to 85% of the 350 to 500 donors that were genotyped in the Caucasian-associated cluster. Whole-study results and caveats: Analysis was performed later, and it showed HLA-associated TCR beta chains to be more clonally expanded than equally common others.

The V and J ends lost 4 bases and 0 bases respectively, with 9 bases between them. Per the germline V gene, CDR1 is SQVTM and CDR2 is ANQGSEA. The CDR3 sequence is 13 residues long. 60 Vbeta and 13 Jbeta primers were used in PCR. Sequencing was performed with immunoSEQ multiplex PCR; in TCRdb, only in-frame clones are kept and a portion is missing. The table includes hundreds of thousands of clones, around 80% detected once. Concerning this clone: Its target is not known.

The sequencing sample was made of PBMCs. The V gene is TRBV29-1, the J gene TRBJ1-1; a possible D gene is TRBD1 (5 bases). This clonotype was obtained from a woman in her thirties or forties in good health and CMV-seronegative. This CDR3 reads CSVVTGMNTEAFF. The CDR3 nucleotides read TGCAGCGTTGTTACAGGAATGAACACTGAAGCTTTCTTT.